What follows describes a single T cell receptor beta chain. These data originate in a study of blood T cell repertoires in COVID-19. Study-wide context: COVID-19 samples from acute and convalescent phases originated in the United States, Italy and Spain. Sources were T cells, B-cell-depleted T cells, or PBMCs; the material itself was cDNA or gDNA.

There are 15 residues in the CDR3. V was cut by 7 bases and J by 0 bases, with 14 bases left in between. Germline CDR1 and CDR2: SNHLY and FYNNEI. Original processing methods: Amplification of reference gene primers provided the estimated nucleated cell counts. Some clones are missing from TCRdb's copy, which holds only in-frame ones; the method was immunoSEQ multiplex PCR. The DNA was the basis for D and trimming; V, J and clone size are from that table. The data show roughly 64,000 clones, 84% seen once. Sequencing used peripheral blood. The chain has TRBV2 and TRBJ2-3, with D maybe TRBD1 (6 bases). The sequence came from a woman aged 55-70 years with acute or convalescent COVID-19. In nucleotides, the CDR3 is TGTGCCAGCAACCAACAGGGTGCTAGCACAGATACGCAGTATTTT. Its protein product is CASNQQGASTDTQYF. The full variable domain, with the rest looked up from reference TRBV2 and TRBJ2-3, is EPEVTQTPSHQVTQMGQEVILRCVPISNHLYFYWYRQILGQKVEFLVSFYNNEISEKSEIFDDQFSVERPDGSNFTLKIRSTKLEDSAMYFCASNQQGASTDTQYFGPGTRLTVL.